The 19 T cell receptor beta chains below were found in one sample sequenced in a study of vaccination effects on CD4 cells after COVID-19. The method was immunoSEQ multiplex PCR; TCRdb's version includes in-frame clones alone and lacks a portion of them. The data contain 55,000 to 75,000 clones, about 65% of them singletons. Prior to sequencing, the ViraFEST assay stimulated PBMC with viral peptide pools, which expanded the antigen-specific CD4+ T cells. CD4+ T cell isolation took place after 10 days of culture. In the vaccine recipients, nucleocapsid antibodies were negative and there was no prior SARS-CoV-2 infection. Their target antigens are unknown. The source was CD4+ T cells from PBMCs cultured with HCoV-OC43 spike peptides, collected before COVID-19 vaccination. Indicated subset: HCoV-OC43 spike overlapping peptide pool stimulation. The receptor source for this set is a human donor who received a COVID-19 vaccine.

This chain links TRBV21-1 with TRBJ2-5; TRBD1 reflects the table's D call only, with no check against the DNA. TRBV21-1 is deemed a pseudogene. CDR3 size: 13 residues. The CDR3 loop is CASRHSDKETQYF. The CDR3 DNA reads as TGTGCCAGCAGGCACAGTGATAAAGAGACCCAGTACTTC.

The table lists this clone with a few counts. The rearrangement links TRBV3-1 (or the pseudogene TRBV3-2) to TRBJ2-4; a weak D match, TRBD2 (5 bases). With 5 bases removed from V and 1 base from J, the gap between germline ends came to 18 bases. The CDR3 runs to 17 residues. Germline V gives CDR1 LGHDT, CDR2 YNNKEL (reference sequence). The CDR3 region has the DNA TGTGCCAGCAGCTCCTCGACTTCGCGAGGGGCCAAAAACATTCAGTACTTC. Residues: CASSSSTSRGAKNIQYF.

The chain joins TRBV4-1 to TRBJ1-4; no definite D call. V lost 0 bases to trimming and J lost 1 base, with 9 bases between them. The CDR3 loop spans 16 amino acids. Germline CDR1 and CDR2: MGHRA and YSYEKL. The CDR3 DNA sequence: TGCGCCAGCAGCCAAGATCAGCGTAGAACTAATGAAAAACTGTTTTTT. Its translation: CASSQDQRRTNEKLFF.

This chain connects TRBV7-3 to TRBJ2-2, with 8 bases aligning to TRBD2. The length of the CDR3 is 16 residues. The germline CDR1 and CDR2 sequences are SGHTA and FQGTGA. Germline trimming cut 5 bases from V and 4 bases from J; bases unmatched to any gene: 9. CDR3 region: CASSPSSSGGTGELFF. In DNA, the CDR3 is TGTGCCAGCAGCCCGTCCTCGAGCGGGGGCACCGGGGAGCTGTTTTTT.

The genes are TRBV5-1 and TRBJ2-3; 8 bases map to TRBD1. From germline, CDR1 is SGHRS and CDR2 YFSETQ. Trimming took 0 bases from V and 5 from J; bases not matched to a gene: 11. This CDR3 region has 17 residues. CDR3 amino acids: CASSLGQLGTGGDTQYF. The CDR3 DNA sequence: TGCGCCAGCAGCTTGGGACAGCTCGGGACAGGTGGAGATACGCAGTATTTT.

This sequence joins TRBV7-8 and TRBJ1-2, with D possibly matching TRBD1 (6 bases). Germline CDR1 SGHVS, CDR2 FQNEAQ. Trimming cost V 5 bases and J 4 bases, with 11 bases left between them. This CDR3 contains 13 residues. CDR3 sequence: CASSLRTAYGYTF. In DNA form, the CDR3 reads TGTGCCAGCAGCCTCCGGACAGCCTATGGCTACACCTTC.

The chain uses TRBV12-3 or TRBV12-4 and TRBJ2-7; a weak D match, TRBD1 (6 bases). Trimming removed 5 bases from V and 5 bases from J, with 10 bases in between. The CDR3 totals 12 residues. The CDR3 DNA sequence: TGTGCCAGCAGTCAGACAGGTAACGAGCAGTACGTC. The encoded protein is CASSQTGNEQYV.

The J gene is TRBJ2-5, the V gene TRBV29-1, with D perhaps TRBD2 (5 bases). The CDR3 loop spans 12 amino acids. Germline CDR1 is SQVTM and CDR2 is ANQGSEA. The CDR3, as DNA: TGCGTCACTAGAACCTCGGGGGAGACCCAGTACTTC. It yields the protein CVTRTSGETQYF.

This chain connects TRBV11-2 to TRBJ2-2; 7 nucleotides agree with TRBD2. Germline CDR1 SGHAT, CDR2 FQNNGV. The J segment lost 4 bases and the V segment lost 3 bases, leaving 5 bases of the junction unmatched. The CDR3 is 15 amino acids. CDR3 DNA sequence: TGTGCCAGCAGCTTGGGGGGGACGGGCACCGGGGAGCTGTTTTTT. It encodes CASSLGGTGTGELFF.

The chain uses TRBV5-1 and TRBJ1-2, with D maybe TRBD1 (5 bases). Trimming left V 0 bases short and J 4 bases short, with 7 bases between. Germline V gene sequence: CDR1 SGHRS, CDR2 YFSETQ. CDR3 length equals 13 residues. DNA for the CDR3: TGCGCCAGCAGCTTGGGGGGCGGCTATGGCTACACCTTC. Protein product: CASSLGGGYGYTF.

CDR3: CASSVTLSSETQYF. DNA of the CDR3: TGTGCCAGCAGTGTAACCCTCTCATCTGAGACCCAGTACTTC. V is TRBV6-4 and J is TRBJ2-5; D unclear. V was clipped by 4 bases and J by 5 bases, with 14 bases between them. The V gene's germline CDR1 is MRHNA and CDR2 SNTAGT. The CDR3 extends over 14 amino acids.

In this sample, this clone turned up once. The rearrangement links TRBV2 to TRBJ2-1; TRBD2 matches at 10 bases. CDR3 length equals 20 residues. Germline V CDR1 and CDR2: SNHLY, FYNNEI. V shed 4 bases, J shed 0 bases, and the junction held 15 bases outside the gene matches. The DNA of the CDR3 is TGTGCCAGCAGTGCGCCTAGCGGGGGCGTACCCATCAGCTCCTACAATGAGCAGTTCTTC. As protein: CASSAPSGGVPISSYNEQFF.

The V and J genes are TRBV19 and TRBJ1-4, with 8 bases matching TRBD1. The CDR3 is 14 residues long. Germline V gene lookup returns CDR1 LNHDA and CDR2 SQIVND (reference sequence). With V trimmed by 8 bases and J by 7 bases, 9 bases remained unmatched. CDR3 amino acids: CASARRDRSEKLFF. CDR3 in DNA: TGTGCCAGTGCTCGGCGGGACAGGTCTGAAAAACTGTTTTTT.

This chain joins TRBV18 and TRBJ2-2; D gene ambiguous. CDR1 is KGHSH and CDR2 is LQKENI in the germline V gene. The V and J ends lost 2 bases and 3 bases respectively, with 10 bases between them. The CDR3 totals 15 residues. Here the CDR3 DNA reads TGTGCCAGCTCACCATCCCAAGAGGACACCGGGGAGCTGTTTTTT. Its translation is CASSPSQEDTGELFF.

The chain is built from TRBV5-5 and TRBJ2-5, with 9 bases matching TRBD2. The CDR3 is 18 residues long. Germline lookup yields CDR1 SGHKS and CDR2 YYEKEE (reference sequence). The J segment lost 1 base and the V segment lost 1 base, leaving 11 bases of the junction unmatched. The CDR3 DNA follows: TGTGCCAGCAGCTTGAGGCCCAGCGGGGGGACCACCCAAGAGACCCAGTACTTC. It is translated as CASSLRPSGGTTQETQYF.

This clone appeared once. CDR3 nucleotides: TGTGCCAGCAGCTTTCGGGGTAATAATTCACCCCTCCACTTT. Its translation: CASSFRGNNSPLHF. The chain uses TRBV5-6 and TRBJ1-6; D unclear. V was trimmed by 2 bases and J by 5 bases, leaving 8 bases between them. The length of the CDR3 is 14 residues. From germline, CDR1 is SGHDT and CDR2 YYEEEE.

This clone was detected only once. The chain has TRBV6-2 or TRBV6-3 and TRBJ1-5, with 7 bases that match TRBD1. CDR3 length: 15 amino acids. Germline lookup yields CDR1 MNHEY and CDR2 SVGEGT. V shed 4 bases, J shed 3 bases, and the junction held 6 bases outside the gene matches. In nucleotides, the CDR3 is TGTGCCAGCAGTTCCGACAGGGCGCCCAATCAGCCCCAGCATTTT. It yields the protein CASSSDRAPNQPQHF.

V is TRBV5-3 and J is TRBJ2-7; TRBD1 agrees at 7 bases. TRBV5-3 is an ORF, with its function uncertain. This CDR3 spans 16 amino acids. V lost 1 base, J lost 5 bases, and 12 bases stayed unmatched. CDR3 amino acids: CARSLSKPTTGDEQYV. As DNA, the CDR3 is TGTGCCAGAAGCTTGTCAAAACCCACAACAGGGGACGAGCAGTACGTC.

Note on this clone: The sample has other DNA sequences that encode this CDR3 too. The gene calls are TRBV7-3 and TRBJ2-3; TRBD1 aligns across 7 bases. The V and J ends lost 6 bases and 2 bases, in that order; junction bases with no gene match: 5. CDR1 and CDR2 from the germline V gene are SGHTA and FQGTGA. This CDR3 comprises 14 residues. The chain's CDR3 is CASSPGQSTDTQYF. The CDR3, as DNA: TGTGCCAGCAGTCCGGGACAGTCCACAGATACGCAGTATTTT.